This T cell receptor (beta chain) was sequenced for a study of T cells after yellow fever vaccination. Study-level points and caveats: Clonotypes found in both CD4 and CD8 compartments made up a small share. Primary-vaccination clones mostly resurfaced post-booster (96% CD4, more than 85% CD8). Compared with primary, the secondary response was weaker and peaked at day 5, not 15.

Making TCR cDNA involved 5'RACE template switching, which added UMIs and a universal primer site. MiXCR, applied by TCRdb to the 5' RACE reads, yields one record per CDR3 protein. The data hold roughly 180,000 distinct CDR3 sequences, with roughly 6.4% observed a single time. The germline gives CDR1 DFQATT, CDR2 SNEGSKA (reference sequence). V gave up 4 bases and J gave up 4 bases, with 14 bases separating them. This CDR3 is built from 14 residues. To note about this clonotype: The target antigen is unknown.

Sequenced material: CD4+ T cells sorted from PBMCs, taken on the day of the first yellow fever vaccination. V and J are TRBV20-1 and TRBJ2-1; D is possibly TRBD2 (5 bases). The TCR comes from a young man who received the YFV17D yellow fever vaccine. CDR3: CSAKRTGGYNEQFF. The CDR3 nucleotides are TGCAGTGCTAAGCGGACTGGTGGGTACAATGAGCAGTTCTTC.